A single sample gave rise to the 17 T cell receptor beta chains below, sequenced in a study of CD8 T cells in ankylosing spondylitis. Study-level results: What appeared characteristic of ankylosing spondylitis blood was a TCR beta motif of eight highly homologous variants.

For these receptors, no antigen is known. Each CDR3 protein gets one entry after TCRdb re-called the 5' RACE reads with MiXCR. The data contain a few hundred thousand distinct CDR3 sequences, about 20% of them singletons. What was sequenced was blood, either unsorted or a sorted T cell fraction (not recorded which). These receptors all come from a male donor with ankylosing spondylitis.

The chain couples TRBV18 to TRBJ2-3; D unresolved. CDR3 size: 14 residues. The ends were cut back, 3 bases at V and 3 bases at J, with 10 bases in the middle. The V gene's germline CDR1 is KGHSH and CDR2 LQKENI. The CDR3, as DNA: TGTGCCAGCTCACCCGACTTAGCTACAGATACGCAGTATTTT. The encoded protein is CASSPDLATDTQYF.

This clonotype was picked up a small number of times. J is TRBJ2-7 and V is TRBV20-1, with 7 bases identical to TRBD2. V lost 5 bases, J lost 4 bases, and 11 bases stayed unmatched. The germline V gene has CDR1 DFQATT and CDR2 SNEGSKA (reference sequence). The CDR3 runs to 14 residues. DNA of the CDR3: TGCAGTGCTTTTGACCCTGGGGGGGGATACGAGCAGTACTTC. This sequence encodes CSAFDPGGGYEQYF.

The chain combines TRBV7-8 with TRBJ1-1, with 8 bases identical to TRBD1. Trimming removed 5 bases from V and 9 bases from J; junction bases left unmatched: 8. In germline, CDR1 is SGHVS, CDR2 FQNEAQ. This CDR3 contains 13 residues. CDR3 DNA sequence: TGTGCCAGCAGCATTGACAGGGGTCGACAAGCTTTCTTT. It codes for CASSIDRGRQAFF. Supplemented by reference TRBV7-8 and TRBJ1-1, the full variable domain reads GAGVSQSPRYKVAKRGQDVALRCDPISGHVSLFWYQQALGQGPEFLTYFQNEAQLDKSGLPSDRFFAERPEGSVSTLKIQRTQQEDSAVYLCASSIDRGRQAFFGQGTRLTVV.

There are a few counts of this clonotype. The chain carries TRBV2 and TRBJ2-5; 7 bases align to TRBD1. Trimming took 6 bases from V and 5 from J; bases not matched to a gene: 9. This CDR3 region has 14 residues. Germline V gene sequence: CDR1 SNHLY, CDR2 FYNNEI. The CDR3 DNA follows: TGTGCCAGCAGGACTAAGACAGGGACGGAGACCCAGTACTTC. It specifies CASRTKTGTETQYF.

This clonotype came up once. V is TRBV7-2 and J is TRBJ2-4; no reliable D call. Germline V gives CDR1 SGHTA, CDR2 FQGNSA. This CDR3 comprises 15 residues. Trimming took 5 bases from V and 6 from J, leaving 17 bases between them. The CDR3 bases are TGTGCCAGCAGCACGACTGTACGATCAGGAAACATTCAGTACTTC. Translated: CASSTTVRSGNIQYF.

Only a few counts were recorded for this clonotype. The chain combines TRBV28 with TRBJ1-2, with D perhaps TRBD1 (5 bases). Trimming took off 3 bases at V and 1 base at J, with 15 bases between the two ends. CDR1 is MDHEN and CDR2 is SYDVKM in the germline V gene. The CDR3 loop spans 16 amino acids. The chain's CDR3 is CASSLPGTGLNYGYTF. CDR3 in DNA: TGTGCCAGCAGTTTGCCTGGAACAGGCCTTAACTATGGCTACACCTTC.

This clonotype was found a few times. This chain links TRBV5-6 with TRBJ1-4; TRBD1 agrees at 7 bases. V was clipped by 4 bases and J by 8 bases; unmatched bases: 29. CDR1 and CDR2 from the germline V gene are SGHDT and YYEEEE. The length of the CDR3 is 21 residues. CDR3 coding DNA: TGTGCCAGCAGCACCACCCGGTGGCGGGACAGCTTCGGAACAGCTGGCGAAAAACTGTTTTTT. Its protein is CASSTTRWRDSFGTAGEKLFF.

The chain uses TRBV20-1 and TRBJ2-2, with 11 bases that match TRBD2. In germline, CDR1 is DFQATT, CDR2 SNEGSKA (reference sequence). V was pared by 8 bases and J by 0 bases, with 11 bases of the junction left unmatched. The length of the CDR3 is 17 residues. The CDR3 is CSTVRLAGGTNTGELFF. CDR3 DNA: TGCAGTACAGTTCGTTTAGCGGGAGGGACGAACACCGGGGAGCTGTTTTTT.

This clonotype was detected only a few times. The chain combines TRBV29-1 with TRBJ2-3; D is perhaps TRBD2 (7 bases). CDR3 length: 13 amino acids. CDR1 is SQVTM and CDR2 is ANQGSEA in the germline V gene. V dropped 6 bases and J dropped 2 bases, with 12 bases sitting between them. This CDR3 is CSVRGQYTDTQYF. CDR3 DNA: TGCAGCGTGCGGGGGCAGTACACAGATACGCAGTATTTT.

The chain is built from TRBV20-1 and TRBJ2-7; 9 nucleotides line up with TRBD1. V was pared by 3 bases and J by 3 bases, with 9 bases of the junction left unmatched. Germline CDR1 and CDR2: DFQATT and SNEGSKA (reference sequence). The CDR3 has 15 amino acids. DNA of the CDR3: TGCAGTGCTAGGACTCCGGGACAGGGTTTCTACGAGCAGTACTTC. Translating it yields CSARTPGQGFYEQYF.

This clonotype has a handful of counts. The chain couples TRBV5-6 to TRBJ2-2, with no clear D. CDR1 and CDR2 from the germline V gene are SGHDT and YYEEEE. The CDR3 has 13 amino acids. Trimming shortened V by 4 bases and J by 6 bases, and 10 bases separated the two germline ends. The CDR3 here is CASSPRDAGELFF. CDR3 DNA sequence: TGTGCCAGCAGCCCAAGGGATGCCGGGGAGCTGTTTTTT.

The sample holds a few counts of this clonotype. The genes are TRBV4-2 and TRBJ2-1; D ambiguous. The CDR3 covers 19 residues. V lost 1 base and J 2 bases, leaving 21 bases between the germline ends. The germline CDR1 and CDR2 sequences are LGHNA and YNFKEQ. The CDR3 nucleotides are TGTGCCAGCAGCCAAGCATATCTCGGTACAGAGCACGCCTACAATGAGCAGTTCTTC. Translating it yields CASSQAYLGTEHAYNEQFF.

This clonotype was counted between two and nine times. The chain uses TRBV7-3 and TRBJ2-1; the match to TRBD2 covers 9 bases. CDR3 length equals 15 residues. The ends lost 2 bases at V and 8 bases at J; junction bases unmatched: 7. Germline loops: CDR1 SGHTA, CDR2 FQGTGA. CDR3 DNA: TGTGCCAGCAGCTTACTGGCGGGAGGGCAGGATGAGCAGTTCTTC. Protein product: CASSLLAGGQDEQFF.

This clonotype occurred a few times. This chain joins TRBV20-1 and TRBJ2-1; D gene ambiguous. This CDR3 comprises 12 residues. Trimming cost V 7 bases and J 2 bases, with 9 bases left between them. Looked up from germline, CDR1 is DFQATT and CDR2 is SNEGSKA (reference sequence). CDR3 DNA: TGCAGTGAACGGGCAGCCTACAATGAGCAGTTCTTC. Translation: CSERAAYNEQFF.

This clonotype came up a few times. V and J are TRBV15 and TRBJ1-1; D remains ambiguous. The V gene lost 4 bases and the J gene lost 8 bases, with 11 bases spanning the gap. The CDR3 is 12 amino acids. CDR1 is LNHNV, CDR2 YYDKDF, per germline (reference sequence). The CDR3 is CATSKLNGEAFF. CDR3 in DNA: TGTGCCACCAGCAAGCTTAATGGAGAAGCTTTCTTT.

The gene calls are TRBV20-1 and TRBJ2-7; TRBD2 matches 9 bases. CDR1 is DFQATT, CDR2 SNEGSKA, per germline (reference sequence). The CDR3 sequence is 14 residues long. V dropped 1 base and J dropped 4; count of bases not matched to a gene: 5. The DNA for the CDR3 is TGCAGTGCTAGAGGGGCTAGCGGGATATACGAGCAGTACTTC. The encoded protein is CSARGASGIYEQYF.

This clonotype has a handful of counts. V gene TRBV5-1 combines with J gene TRBJ2-3; TRBD1 aligns across 7 bases. V trimming: 7 bases; J trimming: 2 bases; junction bases outside the gene matches: 7. The CDR3 loop spans 14 amino acids. Germline V gives CDR1 SGHRS, CDR2 YFSETQ. The DNA for the CDR3 is TGCGCCAGCTCCCCCCAGGGGGACACAGATACGCAGTATTTT. Its protein is CASSPQGDTDTQYF. Combining the CDR3 with reference TRBV5-1 and TRBJ2-3 gives the whole variable domain KAGVTQTPRYLIKTRGQQVTLSCSPISGHRSVSWYQQTPGQGLQFLFEYFSETQRNKGNFPGRFSGRQFSNSRSEMNVSTLELGDSALYLCASSPQGDTDTQYFGPGTRLTVL.